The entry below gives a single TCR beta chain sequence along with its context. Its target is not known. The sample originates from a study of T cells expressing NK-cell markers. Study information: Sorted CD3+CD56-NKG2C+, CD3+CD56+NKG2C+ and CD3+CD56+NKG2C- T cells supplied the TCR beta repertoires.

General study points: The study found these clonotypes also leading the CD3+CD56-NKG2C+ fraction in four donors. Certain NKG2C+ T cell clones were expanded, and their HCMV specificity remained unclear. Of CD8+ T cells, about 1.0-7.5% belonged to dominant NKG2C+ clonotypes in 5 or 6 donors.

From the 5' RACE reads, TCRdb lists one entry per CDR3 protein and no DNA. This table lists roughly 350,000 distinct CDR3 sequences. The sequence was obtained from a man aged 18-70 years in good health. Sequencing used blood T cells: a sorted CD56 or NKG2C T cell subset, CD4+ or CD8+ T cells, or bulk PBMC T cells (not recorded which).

The CDR3 sequence: CASSQDSLSTDTQYF. The V gene is TRBV3-1, the J gene TRBJ2-3. Germline V gene data show CDR1 as LGHDT and CDR2 as YNNKEL (reference sequence). This CDR3 has 15 amino acids.